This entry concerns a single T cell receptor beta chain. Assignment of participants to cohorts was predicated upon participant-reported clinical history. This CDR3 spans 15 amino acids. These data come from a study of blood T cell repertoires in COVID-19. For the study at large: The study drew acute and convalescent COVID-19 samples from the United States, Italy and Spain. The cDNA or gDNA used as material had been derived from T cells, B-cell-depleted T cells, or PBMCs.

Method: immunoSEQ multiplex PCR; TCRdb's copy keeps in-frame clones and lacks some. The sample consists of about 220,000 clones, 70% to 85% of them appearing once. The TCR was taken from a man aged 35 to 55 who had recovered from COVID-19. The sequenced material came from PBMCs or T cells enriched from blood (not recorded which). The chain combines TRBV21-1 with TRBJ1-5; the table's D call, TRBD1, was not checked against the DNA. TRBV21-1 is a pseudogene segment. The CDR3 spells CASSKGDRGHQPQHF. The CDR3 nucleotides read TGTGCCAGCAGCAAAGGAGACAGGGGTCATCAGCCCCAGCATTTT.